This T cell receptor beta chain was obtained from a study of T cell responses to AZD1222 COVID-19 vaccine (dated by TCRdb to about 2021). Turning to the overall study: AZD1222 recipients with second doses at about 4 weeks or about 12 weeks were pooled, because spike-specific TCR depth and breadth did not differ between schedules. A total of 230 or so trial participants underwent TCR sequencing, of whom nearly 210 received two doses of AZD1222 and approximately 25 received two doses of the MenACWY control vaccine. Trial participants were enrolled by age into subgroups of 18-55, 56-69 and 70-plus years, and roughly 160, 29 and 62 TCR-sequenced participants, respectively, were included in these subgroups.

As concerns this clone: The clone's antigen remains unknown. No quality values exist for individual bases; no much larger clone is one base distant.

CDR1 and CDR2 are read off the germline V gene as SGHRS and YFSETQ. The junction shows trimming of 1 base on V and 6 bases on J, plus 7 bases between the germline ends. Including cysteine and phenylalanine, the CDR3 has 13 amino acids. Here the CDR3 DNA is all that survives: 39 bases in frame from base 1. What this sample's time point label stands for: baseline before first vaccination. Vaccinee samples were obtained from the UK trials COV001 and COV002, which included a single-blind randomized controlled phase 2/3 trial of AZD1222 (ChAdOx1 nCoV-19) in healthy adults. For TCRbeta chain sequencing, PBMC samples from trial participants were taken at day 0 and at day 28 after the second dose. Results and caveats for the whole study, not just this receptor: Reportedly, close to half of the unique spike-specific TCRs recognized epitopes lying outside the regions that are mutated in the B.1.351 and B.1.1.7 variants. Participants were mostly white British and included more females than males, and it was suggested by the authors that clonal diversity may have been underestimated. No day 14 peak-response samples were available, so repertoires were characterized only after the peak T cell response. After two AZD1222 doses, spike-specific TCR breadth and depth were significantly higher than at day 0 and than in MenACWY recipients. Conclusions about previously exposed vaccinees are limited because only six or seven AZD1222 recipients were SARS-CoV-2 seropositive at baseline. In the small 56-69-year group, the increase in depth fell short of significance, most likely because of low power. Vaccine-associated CD4 TCRs spanned the whole spike protein, with dominant responses in regions 160-218 and 743-854.

The CDR3 regions of human TCRbeta chains were analyzed by immunosequencing. The paper's data handling went like this. Repertoire TCRs were checked for matches against a reference library of SARS-CoV-2-specific TCRs that had been generated using the MIRA antigen-specificity platform. Breadth meant the fraction of unique TCRs that were SARS-CoV-2-associated, whereas depth meant the fraction of total T cells that were SARS-CoV-2-associated. Each spike-specific TCR was assigned to its reactive spike region and to a CD4 or CD8 class using the MIRA data. Log10-transformed breadth and depth values were compared by one-way ANOVA with Sidak's multiple comparisons tests. TCRdb retrieved this table from immuneACCESS and kept in-frame rearrangements only. Not all clones are present; in checked studies, unresolved V genes account for under half, and no reason is known for the remainder. V and J calls and clone size come straight from that table; D and trimming were deduced from the DNA. The sample table records more than 250,000 clones; more than 80% of these occur just once. In total, the top ten clones hold approximately 0.52% of the sample.

The receptor's source is an adult in good health. Recombination joined TRBV5-1 with TRBJ2-2, with the D gene not clear enough to name. The starting material was peripheral blood, obtained on day 0 of AZD1222 vaccination. The DNA reads as follows: TGCGCCAGCAGCTTGAACCGGGCCGGGGAGCTGTTTTTT. Its translation reads: CASSLNRAGELFF.